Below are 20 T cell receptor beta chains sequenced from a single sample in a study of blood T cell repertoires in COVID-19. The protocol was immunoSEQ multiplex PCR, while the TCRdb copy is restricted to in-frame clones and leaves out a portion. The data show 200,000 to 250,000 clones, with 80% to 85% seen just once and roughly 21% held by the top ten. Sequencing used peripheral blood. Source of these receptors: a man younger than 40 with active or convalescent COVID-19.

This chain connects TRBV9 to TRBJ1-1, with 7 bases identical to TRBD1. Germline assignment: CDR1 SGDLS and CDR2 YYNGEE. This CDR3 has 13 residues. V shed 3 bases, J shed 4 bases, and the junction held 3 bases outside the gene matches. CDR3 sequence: CASSATGFTEAFF. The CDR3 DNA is TGTGCCAGCAGCGCGACAGGGTTCACTGAAGCTTTCTTT. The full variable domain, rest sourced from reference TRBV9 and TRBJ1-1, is DSGVTQTPKHLITATGQRVTLRCSPRSGDLSVYWYQQSLDQGLQFLIQYYNGEERAKGNILERFSAQQFPDLHSELNLSSLELGDSALYFCASSATGFTEAFFGQGTRLTVV.

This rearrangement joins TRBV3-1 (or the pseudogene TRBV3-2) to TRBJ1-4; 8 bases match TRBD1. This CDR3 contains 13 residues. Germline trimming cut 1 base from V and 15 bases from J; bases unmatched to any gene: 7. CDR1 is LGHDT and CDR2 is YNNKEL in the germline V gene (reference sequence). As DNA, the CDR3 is TGTGCCAGCAGCCAAGGGACAGGGACCCGATTGTTTTTT. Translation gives CASSQGTGTRLFF.

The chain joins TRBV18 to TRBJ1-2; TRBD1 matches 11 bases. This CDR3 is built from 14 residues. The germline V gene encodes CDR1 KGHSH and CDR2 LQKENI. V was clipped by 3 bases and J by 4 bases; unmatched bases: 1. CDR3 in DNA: TGTGCCAGCTCACCCGGACAGGGGGCCTATGGCTACACCTTC. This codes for CASSPGQGAYGYTF. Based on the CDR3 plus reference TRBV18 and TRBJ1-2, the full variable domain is NAGVMQNPRHLVRRRGQEARLRCSPMKGHSHVYWYRQLPEEGLKFMVYLQKENIIDESGMPKERFSAEFPKEGPSILRIQQVVRGDSAAYFCASSPGQGAYGYTFGSGTRLTVV.

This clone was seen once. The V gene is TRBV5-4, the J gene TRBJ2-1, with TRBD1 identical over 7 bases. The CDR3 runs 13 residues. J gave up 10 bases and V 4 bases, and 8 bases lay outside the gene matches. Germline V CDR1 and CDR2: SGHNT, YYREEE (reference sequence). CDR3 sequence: CASSIDREWEQFF. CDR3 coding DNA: TGTGCCAGCAGCATAGACAGGGAATGGGAGCAGTTCTTC.

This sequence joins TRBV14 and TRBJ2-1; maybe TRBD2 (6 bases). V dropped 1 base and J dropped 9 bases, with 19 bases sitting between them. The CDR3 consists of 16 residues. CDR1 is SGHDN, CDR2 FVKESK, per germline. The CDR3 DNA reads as TGTGCCAGCAGCCAAGGGCAGGGTTGGAGGGGCGGTGAGCAGTTCTTC. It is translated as CASSQGQGWRGGEQFF.

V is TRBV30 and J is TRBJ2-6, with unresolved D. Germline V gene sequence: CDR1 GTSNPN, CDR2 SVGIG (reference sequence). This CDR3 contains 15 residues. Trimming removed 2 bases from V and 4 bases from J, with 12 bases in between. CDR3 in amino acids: CAWSLSRIGANVLTF. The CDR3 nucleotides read TGTGCCTGGAGTTTGTCGAGGATAGGGGCCAACGTCCTGACTTTC.

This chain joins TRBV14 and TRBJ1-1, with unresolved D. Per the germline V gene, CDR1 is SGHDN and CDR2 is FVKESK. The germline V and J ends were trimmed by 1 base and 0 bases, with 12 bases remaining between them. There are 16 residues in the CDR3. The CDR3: CASSQVEGVMNTEAFF. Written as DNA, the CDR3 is TGTGCCAGCAGCCAAGTGGAGGGCGTCATGAACACTGAAGCTTTCTTT.

Here the CDR3 reads CASSYIKQGSGELFF. As DNA, the CDR3 is TGTGCCAGCAGTTACATTAAACAGGGTTCCGGGGAGCTGTTTTTT. The genes are TRBV6-6 and TRBJ2-2; a possible D gene is TRBD1 (6 bases). Germline CDR1 reads MNHNY; CDR2 reads SVGAGI (reference sequence). The CDR3 sequence is 15 residues long. V was cut by 2 bases and J by 6 bases, with 13 bases left in between.

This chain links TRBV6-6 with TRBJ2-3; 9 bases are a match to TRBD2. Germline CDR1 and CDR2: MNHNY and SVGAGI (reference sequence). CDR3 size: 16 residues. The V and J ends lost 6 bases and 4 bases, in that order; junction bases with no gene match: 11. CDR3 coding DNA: TGTGCCAGCAGGTTCCGCGGGAGGGGGGGGGCAGATACGCAGTATTTT. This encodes CASRFRGRGGADTQYF.

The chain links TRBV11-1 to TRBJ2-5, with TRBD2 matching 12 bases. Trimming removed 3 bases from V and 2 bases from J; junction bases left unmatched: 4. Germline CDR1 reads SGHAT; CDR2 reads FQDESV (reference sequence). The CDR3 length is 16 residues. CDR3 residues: CASSFGTSGPQETQYF. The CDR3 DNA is TGTGCCAGCAGCTTTGGGACTAGCGGGCCTCAAGAGACCCAGTACTTC.

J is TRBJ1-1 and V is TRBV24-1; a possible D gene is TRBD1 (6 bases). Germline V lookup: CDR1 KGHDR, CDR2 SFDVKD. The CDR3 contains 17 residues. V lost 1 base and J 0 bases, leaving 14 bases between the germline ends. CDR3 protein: CATSDFGAGALNTEAFF. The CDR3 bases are TGTGCCACCAGTGATTTTGGGGCAGGGGCCCTGAACACTGAAGCTTTCTTT.

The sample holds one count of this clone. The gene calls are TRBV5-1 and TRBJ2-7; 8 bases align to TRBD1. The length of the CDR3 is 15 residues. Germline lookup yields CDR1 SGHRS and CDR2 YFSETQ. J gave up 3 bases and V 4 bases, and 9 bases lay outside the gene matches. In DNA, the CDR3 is TGCGCCAGCAGCCCGACCGGACAGGGTTTCTACGAGCAGTACTTC. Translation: CASSPTGQGFYEQYF.

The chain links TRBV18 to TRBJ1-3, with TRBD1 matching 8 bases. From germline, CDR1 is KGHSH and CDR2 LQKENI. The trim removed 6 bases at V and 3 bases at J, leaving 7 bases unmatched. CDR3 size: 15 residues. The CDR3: CASSLGQGSGNTIYF. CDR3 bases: TGTGCCAGCTCCCTCGGACAGGGCAGTGGAAACACCATATATTTT.

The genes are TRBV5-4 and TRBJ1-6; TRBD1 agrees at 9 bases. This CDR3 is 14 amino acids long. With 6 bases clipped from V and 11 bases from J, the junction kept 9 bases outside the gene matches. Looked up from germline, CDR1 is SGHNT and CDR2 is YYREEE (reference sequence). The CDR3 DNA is TGTGCCAGCACCTCGGGACAGGGAGATCCACCCCTCCACTTT. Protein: CASTSGQGDPPLHF.

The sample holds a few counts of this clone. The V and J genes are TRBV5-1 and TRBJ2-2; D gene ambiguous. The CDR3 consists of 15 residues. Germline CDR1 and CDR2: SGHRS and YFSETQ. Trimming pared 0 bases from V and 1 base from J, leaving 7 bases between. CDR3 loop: CASSLVEKNTGELFF. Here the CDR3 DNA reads TGCGCCAGCAGCTTGGTTGAGAAGAACACCGGGGAGCTGTTTTTT.

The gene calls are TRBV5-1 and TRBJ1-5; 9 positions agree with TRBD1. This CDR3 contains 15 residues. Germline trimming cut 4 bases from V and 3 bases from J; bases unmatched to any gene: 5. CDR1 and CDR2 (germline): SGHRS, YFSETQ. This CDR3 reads CASSPRTGDNQPQHF. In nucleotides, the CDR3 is TGCGCCAGCAGCCCTCGGACAGGGGACAATCAGCCCCAGCATTTT. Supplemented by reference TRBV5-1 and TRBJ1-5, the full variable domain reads KAGVTQTPRYLIKTRGQQVTLSCSPISGHRSVSWYQQTPGQGLQFLFEYFSETQRNKGNFPGRFSGRQFSNSRSEMNVSTLELGDSALYLCASSPRTGDNQPQHFGDGTRLSIL.

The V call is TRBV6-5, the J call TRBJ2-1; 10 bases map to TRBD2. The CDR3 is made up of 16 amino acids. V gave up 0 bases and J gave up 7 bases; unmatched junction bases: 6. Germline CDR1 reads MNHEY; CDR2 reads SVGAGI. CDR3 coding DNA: TGTGCCAGCAGTTACTCGCCGCTAGCGGGGGTAAATGAGCAGTTCTTC. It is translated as CASSYSPLAGVNEQFF.

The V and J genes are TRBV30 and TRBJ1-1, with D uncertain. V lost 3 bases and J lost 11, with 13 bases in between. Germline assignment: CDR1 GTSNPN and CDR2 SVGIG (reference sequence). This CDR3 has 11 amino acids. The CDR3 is CAWSQEEGAFF. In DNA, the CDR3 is TGTGCCTGGAGCCAGGAGGAGGGCGCTTTCTTT.

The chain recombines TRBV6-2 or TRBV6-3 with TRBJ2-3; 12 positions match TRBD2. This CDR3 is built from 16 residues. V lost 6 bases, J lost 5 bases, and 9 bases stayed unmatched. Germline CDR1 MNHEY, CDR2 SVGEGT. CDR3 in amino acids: CASSTPLAGGRDTQYF. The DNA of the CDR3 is TGTGCCAGCAGCACCCCCCTAGCGGGGGGGCGAGATACGCAGTATTTT.

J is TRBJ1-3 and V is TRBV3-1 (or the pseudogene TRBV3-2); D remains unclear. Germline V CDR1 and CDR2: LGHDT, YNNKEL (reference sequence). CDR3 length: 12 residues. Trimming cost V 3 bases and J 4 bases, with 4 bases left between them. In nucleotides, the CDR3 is TGTGCCAGCAGCCATGAGGGAAACACCATATATTTT. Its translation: CASSHEGNTIYF.